The 25 T cell receptor beta chains given below trace back to one sample, sequenced in a study of T cells after yellow fever vaccination. TCRdb independently ran MiXCR on the 5' RACE reads; one entry per CDR3 protein. The sample has some 340,000 distinct CDR3 sequences, roughly 3.9% seen once; the top ten hold 20% to 25%. Sequenced material: PBMCs, taken 5 days after the yellow fever booster vaccination. These receptors were taken from a man between 18 and 35 years old who received the YFV17D yellow fever vaccine.

This clonotype was recorded at least ten times. DNA of the CDR3: TGTGCCAGCAGTTTGGTCGGCGGGGAAGAGACCCAGTACTTC. Its translation is CASSLVGGEETQYF. The chain joins TRBV12-3 or TRBV12-4 to TRBJ2-5; possibly TRBD2 for D (6 bases). The CDR3 extends over 14 amino acids. Trimming pared 3 bases from V and 3 bases from J, leaving 11 bases between.

This clonotype was counted ten times or more. This chain connects TRBV9 to TRBJ2-1; D is unclear. Trimming took off 4 bases at V and 5 bases at J, with 4 bases between the two ends. Germline CDR1 SGDLS, CDR2 YYNGEE. The CDR3 sequence is 11 residues long. The DNA for the CDR3 is TGTGCCAGCAGCAGAGACAATGAGCAGTTCTTC. The encoded protein is CASSRDNEQFF.

This rearrangement joins TRBV5-6 to TRBJ2-4, with a tentative D call TRBD2 (6 bases). From germline, CDR1 is SGHDT and CDR2 YYEEEE. The CDR3 covers 14 residues. V was pared by 4 bases and J by 6 bases, with 14 bases between. The chain's CDR3 is CASSVRRVSNIQYF. DNA for the CDR3: TGTGCCAGCAGCGTACGGAGGGTATCAAACATTCAGTACTTC.

This clonotype was picked up a small number of times. The chain is built from TRBV5-5 and TRBJ1-5; 7 positions agree with TRBD1. The J segment lost 3 bases and the V segment lost 3 bases, leaving 6 bases of the junction unmatched. Germline-derived CDR1 and CDR2 are SGHKS and YYEKEE (reference sequence). This CDR3 region has 15 residues. For the CDR3, the DNA is TGTGCCAGCAGCTACCGGACAGGCGCCAATCAGCCCCAGCATTTT. This gives the protein CASSYRTGANQPQHF.

The V gene is TRBV25-1, the J gene TRBJ2-5, with 8 positions matching TRBD2. CDR1 is MGHDK, CDR2 SYGVNS, per germline. The CDR3 covers 13 residues. Trimming removed 6 bases from V and 5 bases from J; junction bases left unmatched: 5. This chain's CDR3 is CASRNSGAETQYF. CDR3 nucleotides: TGTGCCAGCAGAAATAGCGGGGCCGAGACCCAGTACTTC.

A few counts support this clonotype. The chain uses TRBV20-1 and TRBJ2-1; D gene ambiguous. Per germline, CDR1 DFQATT and CDR2 SNEGSKA (reference sequence). Trimming left V 0 bases short and J 0 bases short, with 15 bases between. The CDR3 contains 17 residues. CDR3 sequence: CSARDPRSQSSYNEQFF. The CDR3 nucleotides read TGCAGTGCTAGAGATCCTCGGTCACAGAGCTCCTACAATGAGCAGTTCTTC.

This chain connects TRBV30 to TRBJ2-4; 7 nucleotides match TRBD1. Germline V gene data show CDR1 as GTSNPN and CDR2 as SVGIG (reference sequence). V trimming: 1 base; J trimming: 0 bases; junction bases outside the gene matches: 12. This CDR3 region has 18 residues. The CDR3 region is CAWSERDSPRLAKNIQYF. The CDR3 nucleotides read TGTGCCTGGAGTGAACGGGACAGTCCCCGATTAGCCAAAAACATTCAGTACTTC.

This clonotype has at least ten counts. The V call is TRBV6-2 or TRBV6-3, the J call TRBJ2-2, with unresolved D. The CDR3 is made up of 13 amino acids. Trimming took 2 bases from V and 6 from J, leaving 7 bases between them. Germline assignment: CDR1 MNHEY and CDR2 SVGEGT. The CDR3 protein is CASSYGQAGELFF. CDR3 bases: TGTGCCAGCAGTTACGGGCAGGCCGGGGAGCTGTTTTTT.

In its sample, this clonotype was seen many times. The genes are TRBV10-2 and TRBJ2-5, with no clear D. CDR1 WSHSY and CDR2 SAAADI come from the germline V gene. This CDR3 has 13 amino acids. Trimming pared 0 bases from V and 7 bases from J, leaving 9 bases between. The CDR3 nucleotides are TGCGCCAGCAGTGAGTCGAACCCTTTGACCCAGTACTTC. The encoded protein is CASSESNPLTQYF.

This clonotype was counted ten times or more. DNA for the CDR3: TGCGCCAGCAGCGACAGGGGGCTTAACACTGAAGCTTTCTTT. Its protein product is CASSDRGLNTEAFF. The chain uses TRBV5-1 and TRBJ1-1, with 10 bases lining up with TRBD1. The CDR3 consists of 14 residues. Trimming removed 4 bases from V and 2 bases from J; junction bases left unmatched: 2. Germline-derived CDR1 and CDR2 are SGHRS and YFSETQ.

This chain joins TRBV19 and TRBJ2-3, with D hard to call. Trimming left V 4 bases short and J 0 bases short, with 11 bases between. The CDR3 extends over 15 amino acids. Germline V gene sequence: CDR1 LNHDA, CDR2 SQIVND (reference sequence). The CDR3 DNA is TGTGCCAGTAGTAGGTCCGTGGATAGCACAGATACGCAGTATTTT. Encoded protein: CASSRSVDSTDTQYF.

The J gene is TRBJ1-2, the V gene TRBV12-3 or TRBV12-4, with D unresolved. The CDR3 extends over 13 amino acids. With 7 bases removed from V and 8 bases from J, the gap between germline ends came to 17 bases. CDR3 bases: TGTGCCAGCACCCGGGCCCAGGCTGGAGGCTACACCTTC. Protein product: CASTRAQAGGYTF.

This clonotype was picked up a small number of times. J is TRBJ1-2 and V is TRBV20-1; tentatively, D is TRBD1 (5 bases). Trimming cost V 0 bases and J 4 bases, with 15 bases left between them. Looked up from germline, CDR1 is DFQATT and CDR2 is SNEGSKA (reference sequence). The CDR3 length is 15 residues. This CDR3 is CSARDYSGDLYGYTF. CDR3 DNA: TGCAGTGCTAGAGACTACTCGGGGGACCTCTATGGCTACACCTTC.

This clonotype has a count of ten or more. The chain carries TRBV6-5 and TRBJ2-3; D remains unclear. The germline V gene has CDR1 MNHEY and CDR2 SVGAGI. With 4 bases removed from V and 6 bases from J, the gap between germline ends came to 11 bases. This CDR3 contains 13 residues. CDR3 residues: CASSLGRRDTQYF. CDR3 sequence (DNA): TGTGCCAGCAGTTTGGGCCGGCGGGATACGCAGTATTTT.

This clonotype occurred many times. This sequence joins TRBV12-3 or TRBV12-4 and TRBJ1-6, with 8 nucleotides matching TRBD1. Germline trimming cut 6 bases from V and 1 base from J; bases unmatched to any gene: 5. This CDR3 has 16 residues. CDR3 sequence reads: CASRSGGWSYNSPLHF. CDR3 nucleotide sequence: TGTGCCAGCAGGTCAGGGGGCTGGTCCTATAATTCACCCCTCCACTTT.

This clonotype was observed a few times. The chain employs TRBV24-1 and TRBJ2-3; 15 bases line up with TRBD2. The CDR3 has 15 amino acids. Germline loops: CDR1 KGHDR, CDR2 SFDVKD. V was clipped by 9 bases and J by 2 bases; unmatched bases: 2. CDR3: CATGTSGGNTDTQYF. CDR3 nucleotide sequence: TGTGCCACCGGGACTAGCGGGGGGAACACAGATACGCAGTATTTT.

This clonotype was counted between two and nine times. The chain employs TRBV2 and TRBJ2-7; the D call may be TRBD1 or TRBD2 (5 bases each). Trimming stripped 3 bases from V and 6 bases from J, with 12 bases between. The CDR3 consists of 13 residues. CDR1 is SNHLY, CDR2 FYNNEI, per germline. The CDR3, as DNA: TGTGCCAGCAGTGACAGAAGGGGACCCGAGCAGTACGTC. Translation gives CASSDRRGPEQYV.

The rearrangement joins TRBV5-1 to TRBJ2-7; no firm D call. This CDR3 contains 14 residues. The V gene's germline CDR1 is SGHRS and CDR2 YFSETQ. The germline V and J ends were trimmed by 0 bases and 0 bases, with 7 bases remaining between them. The CDR3: CASSLVMGSYEQYF. DNA of the CDR3: TGCGCCAGCAGCTTGGTCATGGGCTCCTACGAGCAGTACTTC.

This chain links TRBV7-2 with TRBJ1-4; 7 nucleotides align to TRBD1. Per germline, CDR1 SGHTA and CDR2 FQGNSA. This CDR3 has 15 amino acids. Trimming at V came to 5 bases and at J to 6 bases, leaving 9 bases not matched to a gene. The chain's CDR3 is CASSPETGNYEKLFF. The CDR3 DNA is TGTGCCAGCAGCCCAGAGACAGGGAATTATGAAAAACTGTTTTTT.

The chain uses TRBV5-1 and TRBJ2-3, with 9 nucleotides matching TRBD2. The CDR3 sequence is 18 residues long. The junction had 8 bases not matched to a gene; V was cut back by 0 bases and J by 0 bases. CDR1 and CDR2 (germline): SGHRS, YFSETQ. Here the CDR3 reads CASSLARGGGASTDTQYF. The CDR3 nucleotides read TGCGCCAGCAGCTTGGCCCGTGGCGGGGGGGCTAGCACAGATACGCAGTATTTT.

Only a few counts were recorded for this clonotype. The chain recombines TRBV4-2 with TRBJ2-6; D gene ambiguous. The V gene lost 2 bases and the J gene lost 1 base, with 9 bases spanning the gap. In germline, CDR1 is LGHNA, CDR2 YNFKEQ. This CDR3 has 16 amino acids. CDR3 nucleotide sequence: TGTGCCAGCAGCCAACAAGGATGGTCTGGGGCCAACGTCCTGACTTTC. This encodes CASSQQGWSGANVLTF.

This clonotype has just a few counts. This chain uses TRBV2 with TRBJ2-5, with D unresolved. This CDR3 has 14 amino acids. Deletions cut 3 bases from V and 0 bases from J, with 8 bases between. Germline-derived CDR1 and CDR2 are SNHLY and FYNNEI. DNA for the CDR3: TGTGCCAGCAGTGACCACGGAAACCAAGAGACCCAGTACTTC. Translated: CASSDHGNQETQYF.

This clonotype has a handful of counts. The gene calls are TRBV7-2 and TRBJ1-4, with 7 bases aligning to TRBD1. Germline V gene lookup returns CDR1 SGHTA and CDR2 FQGNSA. J lost 5 bases, V lost 2 bases, and 8 bases had no gene match. The CDR3 extends over 16 amino acids. CDR3 in amino acids: CASSLTPGQINEKLFF. DNA of the CDR3: TGTGCCAGCAGCTTAACACCGGGACAGATAAATGAAAAACTGTTTTTT.

The chain is built from TRBV12-3 or TRBV12-4 and TRBJ1-6; no clear D gene. V was cut by 5 bases and J by 10 bases, with 15 bases left in between. The CDR3 is 14 residues long. Here the CDR3 DNA reads TGTGCCAGCAGTCGGACGGCTGAAGGGTCACCCCTCCACTTT. It encodes CASSRTAEGSPLHF.

This clonotype showed up just a few times. The chain combines TRBV10-3 with TRBJ2-5; 7 bases match TRBD1. The CDR3 loop spans 12 amino acids. CDR1 is ENHRY and CDR2 is SYGVKD in the germline V gene. V shed 7 bases, J shed 2 bases, and the junction held 1 base outside the gene matches. DNA of the CDR3: TGTGCCATCACCAGGGGGCAAGAGACCCAGTACTTC. Translation gives CAITRGQETQYF.